The 20 T cell receptor beta chains given below trace back to one sample, sequenced in a study of blood T cell repertoires in COVID-19. Assay used: immunoSEQ multiplex PCR; TCRdb lists only in-frame clones, some missing. The data contain 260,000 or so clones, over 70% of them singletons. Sequencing was done on a sample of peripheral blood. Receptor source: a human donor in a cohort sampled during active COVID-19.

The chain carries TRBV7-9 and TRBJ2-1; 8 bases line up with TRBD1. Trimming at V came to 5 bases and at J to 4 bases, leaving 4 bases not matched to a gene. CDR1 is SEHNR, CDR2 FQNEAQ, per germline (reference sequence). The CDR3 length is 14 residues. The CDR3 region has the DNA TGTGCCAGCAGCCTCGGGACAGGTTACAATGAGCAGTTCTTC. As protein: CASSLGTGYNEQFF.

The rearrangement joins TRBV21-1 to TRBJ2-3; no check of the table's D call, TRBD1, against the DNA was made. TRBV21-1 is deemed a pseudogene. The CDR3 extends over 17 amino acids. CDR3 residues: CASSKAEMDRGADTQYF. The DNA for the CDR3 is TGTGCCAGCAGCAAAGCAGAAATGGACAGGGGGGCAGATACGCAGTATTTT.

J is TRBJ2-3 and V is TRBV6-5, with 11 bases matching TRBD2. Germline trimming cut 8 bases from V and 4 bases from J; bases unmatched to any gene: 8. The CDR3 has 15 amino acids. CDR1 is MNHEY, CDR2 SVGAGI, per germline. CDR3 nucleotides: TGTGCCAGCGAAATTAGCGGGGGGGCCTCAGATACGCAGTATTTT. It is translated as CASEISGGASDTQYF.

The chain recombines TRBV18 with TRBJ1-2; the D is unclear. Germline V gene data show CDR1 as KGHSH and CDR2 as LQKENI. V was trimmed by 3 bases and J by 2 bases, leaving 16 bases between them. CDR3 length: 16 amino acids. The CDR3 region has the DNA TGTGCCAGCTCACCCATCGTGCAGGCCAAAAACTATGGCTACACCTTC. Translation gives CASSPIVQAKNYGYTF.

This chain connects TRBV19 to TRBJ1-5; D is uncertain. CDR1 LNHDA and CDR2 SQIVND come from the germline V gene (reference sequence). Between the trimmed V and J ends, which lost 5 bases and 7 bases, there was a span of 15 bases. The CDR3 contains 14 residues. The CDR3: CASSSWLSEQPQHF. The CDR3 bases are TGTGCCAGTAGTTCGTGGCTTTCGGAGCAGCCCCAGCATTTT.

This clone was counted a single time. The gene calls are TRBV18 and TRBJ1-2; tentative D call: TRBD1 (5 bases). CDR1 and CDR2 from the germline V gene are KGHSH and LQKENI. This CDR3 is built from 15 residues. V lost 2 bases, J lost 8 bases, and 18 bases lay in between. The CDR3 sequence is CASSPSLQSGRGYTF. CDR3 nucleotide sequence: TGTGCCAGCTCACCAAGCCTTCAGTCAGGGCGGGGCTACACCTTC.

This chain uses TRBV3-1 (or the pseudogene TRBV3-2) with TRBJ2-2, with a possible D match to TRBD1 (6 bases). This CDR3 is 15 amino acids long. The V gene lost 6 bases and the J gene lost 3 bases, with 14 bases spanning the gap. Per germline, CDR1 LGHDT and CDR2 YNNKEL (reference sequence). DNA for the CDR3: TGTGCCAGCAGGGACCTGAACAGGGACACCGGGGAGCTGTTTTTT. Amino acid sequence: CASRDLNRDTGELFF.

This chain connects TRBV4-2 to TRBJ2-5; 11 bases are shared with TRBD2. V dropped 2 bases and J dropped 4; count of bases not matched to a gene: 9. There are 17 residues in the CDR3. Per germline, CDR1 LGHNA and CDR2 YNFKEQ. The CDR3 sequence is CASSQNLAGGRVETQYF. As DNA, the CDR3 is TGTGCCAGCAGCCAAAATCTAGCGGGGGGTCGCGTAGAGACCCAGTACTTC.

This chain uses TRBV14 with TRBJ2-5, with 11 bases identical to TRBD1. The germline V gene encodes CDR1 SGHDN and CDR2 FVKESK. The CDR3 is 15 residues long. V lost 5 bases and J lost 2; bases outside the gene matches: 4. In DNA, the CDR3 is TGTGCCAGCAGCATCGGGACAGGGGGACAAGAGACCCAGTACTTC. This gives the protein CASSIGTGGQETQYF.

This chain uses TRBV6-6 with TRBJ1-5; tentative D call: TRBD1 (5 bases). Germline values: CDR1 MNHNY, CDR2 SVGAGI (reference sequence). Trimming removed 5 bases at V and 0 bases at J, with 11 bases between. This CDR3 has 15 amino acids. The CDR3 DNA reads TGTGCCAGCAGTCTAGACAGATATAGCAATCAGCCCCAGCATTTT. Amino acids: CASSLDRYSNQPQHF.

The chain joins TRBV2 to TRBJ2-7, with D perhaps TRBD1 (6 bases). V was shortened by 6 bases and J by 0 bases, with 12 bases between the two germline ends. Germline-derived CDR1 and CDR2 are SNHLY and FYNNEI. The CDR3 totals 14 residues. The CDR3 sequence: CASRGLGASYEQYF. CDR3 coding DNA: TGTGCCAGCAGGGGGTTGGGGGCCTCCTACGAGCAGTACTTC.

The rearrangement links TRBV27 to TRBJ1-2; D possibly corresponds to TRBD1 (6 bases). Germline values: CDR1 MNHEY, CDR2 SMNVEV (reference sequence). This CDR3 region has 15 residues. Deletions cut 5 bases from V and 9 bases from J, with 22 bases between. In DNA, the CDR3 is TGTGCCAGCAGTCTAAACAGGGACCGCTTAGTTAGCTACACCTTC. Encoded protein: CASSLNRDRLVSYTF.

The chain recombines TRBV18 with TRBJ2-7; 13 bases align to TRBD2. This CDR3 region has 16 residues. The germline gives CDR1 KGHSH, CDR2 LQKENI. V lost 5 bases and J lost 2; bases outside the gene matches: 6. As DNA, the CDR3 is TGTGCCAGCTCATCCGGGACTAGCGGGAAGACCTACGAGCAGTACTTC. Translation gives CASSSGTSGKTYEQYF.

This clone was seen only once. The rearrangement uses TRBV5-1 and TRBJ2-1, with TRBD2 matching 9 bases. J gave up 7 bases and V 0 bases, and 5 bases lay outside the gene matches. The CDR3 sequence is 15 residues long. Germline V CDR1 and CDR2: SGHRS, YFSETQ. The CDR3 spells CASSLEASGINEQFF. The DNA of the CDR3 is TGCGCCAGCAGCTTGGAGGCTAGCGGGATTAATGAGCAGTTCTTC. Full variable domain (outside the CDR3, taken from reference TRBV5-1 and TRBJ2-1): KAGVTQTPRYLIKTRGQQVTLSCSPISGHRSVSWYQQTPGQGLQFLFEYFSETQRNKGNFPGRFSGRQFSNSRSEMNVSTLELGDSALYLCASSLEASGINEQFFGPGTRLTVL.

The rearrangement joins TRBV28 to TRBJ1-3; D gene uncertain. From germline, CDR1 is MDHEN and CDR2 SYDVKM. CDR3 length: 15 amino acids. V was shortened by 6 bases and J by 0 bases, with 12 bases between the two germline ends. The CDR3 loop reads CASSDGRDSGNTIYF. The CDR3 bases are TGTGCCAGCAGCGATGGACGGGACTCTGGAAACACCATATATTTT.

This clone has just one count. This chain links TRBV6-4 with TRBJ2-1, with D possibly being TRBD1 (6 bases). This CDR3 contains 13 residues. Trimming cost V 7 bases and J 5 bases, with 12 bases left between them. In germline, CDR1 is MRHNA, CDR2 SNTAGT. The CDR3 DNA reads TGTGCCAGCATGGACAGACGAAACAATGAGCAGTTCTTC. It specifies CASMDRRNNEQFF.

This chain uses TRBV12-1 with TRBJ1-1; TRBD1, the table's D call, was not compared with the DNA. TRBV12-1 is tagged as a pseudogene. The CDR3 is 16 amino acids. This chain's CDR3 is CASSPLPGQGTIEAFF. CDR3 sequence (DNA): TGTGCCAGCAGCCCGTTACCGGGACAAGGAACAATAGAAGCTTTCTTT.

This clone was counted between two and nine times. The V gene is TRBV5-5, the J gene TRBJ1-5, with D hard to call. The CDR3 is 14 amino acids. In germline, CDR1 is SGHKS, CDR2 YYEKEE (reference sequence). V lost 0 bases and J 4 bases, leaving 8 bases between the germline ends. CDR3 in DNA: TGTGCCAGCAGCTTGGTTCCAGGTAATCAGCCCCAGCATTTT. It specifies CASSLVPGNQPQHF.

This clone was found once. The chain employs TRBV28 and TRBJ2-1; D is unresolved. CDR1 MDHEN and CDR2 SYDVKM come from the germline V gene. This CDR3 comprises 15 residues. V lost 2 bases, J lost 4 bases, and 12 bases lay in between. CDR3 in DNA: TGTGCCAGCAGTTTAGTCGGCCGCGGTTACAATGAGCAGTTCTTC. Amino acids: CASSLVGRGYNEQFF.

The V call is TRBV2, the J call TRBJ2-6; D gene ambiguous. Germline V gene data show CDR1 as SNHLY and CDR2 as FYNNEI. The CDR3 sequence is 16 residues long. Trimming removed 6 bases at V and 3 bases at J, with 15 bases between. This CDR3 reads CASSFGPSVGANVLTF. The CDR3 coding sequence is TGTGCCAGCAGCTTTGGCCCCAGTGTTGGGGCCAACGTCCTGACTTTC.